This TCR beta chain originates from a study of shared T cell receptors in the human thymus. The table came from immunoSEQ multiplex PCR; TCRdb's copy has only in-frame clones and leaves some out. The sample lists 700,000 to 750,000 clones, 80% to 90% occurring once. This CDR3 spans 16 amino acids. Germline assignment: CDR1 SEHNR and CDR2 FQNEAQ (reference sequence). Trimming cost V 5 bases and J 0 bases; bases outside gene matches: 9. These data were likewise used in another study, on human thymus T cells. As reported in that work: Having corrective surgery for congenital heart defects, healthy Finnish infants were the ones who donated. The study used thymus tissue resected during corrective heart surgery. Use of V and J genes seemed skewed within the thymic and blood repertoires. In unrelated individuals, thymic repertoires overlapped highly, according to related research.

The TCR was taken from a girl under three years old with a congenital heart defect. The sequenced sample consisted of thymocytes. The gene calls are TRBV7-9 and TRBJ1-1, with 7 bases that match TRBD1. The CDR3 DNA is TGTGCCAGCAGCCGATGGAGGGGGCAGGTGAACACTGAAGCTTTCTTT. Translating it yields CASSRWRGQVNTEAFF.